Ten or more counts support the clone carrying this T cell receptor (beta chain). No antigen is known for it. In the study's own analysis: A papillary thyroid cancer distant-metastasis classifier was built from CDR3 differences across clinicopathological groups. TCRdb re-called the PCR reads with MiXCR. In this record, the V and J calls reflect TCRdb's handling and not the investigators' own analysis. The repertoire holds tens of thousands of clones, with about a sixth as singletons. This sample is drawn from a study of metastatic and nonmetastatic thyroid tumors. Study information: Both malignant and benign thyroid patients supplied peripheral blood and tumor or nodule tissue samples, across which the repertoires of these patients were then compared.

Between the trimmed V and J ends, which lost 0 bases and 6 bases, there was a span of 11 bases. CDR3 length: 13 residues. Germline V gives CDR1 DFQATT, CDR2 SNEGSKA (reference sequence). Whole-study findings and limits: Reports indicated that malignant thyroid tumors showed significantly higher TCR beta diversity than benign nodules did, in blood and tumor.

Not a single patient had been given any form of treatment at any point before undergoing thyroid surgery. Specimen: blood. The clonotype comes from a male donor with papillary thyroid cancer or a benign thyroid nodule (not recorded which). Some clones in this sample may be carry-over from other donors' samples. This rearrangement joins TRBV20-1 to TRBJ1-2; D is ambiguous. The CDR3 DNA reads as TGCAGTGCTAGAGAGATAGGGATCGATGGCTACACCTTC. It specifies CSAREIGIDGYTF.